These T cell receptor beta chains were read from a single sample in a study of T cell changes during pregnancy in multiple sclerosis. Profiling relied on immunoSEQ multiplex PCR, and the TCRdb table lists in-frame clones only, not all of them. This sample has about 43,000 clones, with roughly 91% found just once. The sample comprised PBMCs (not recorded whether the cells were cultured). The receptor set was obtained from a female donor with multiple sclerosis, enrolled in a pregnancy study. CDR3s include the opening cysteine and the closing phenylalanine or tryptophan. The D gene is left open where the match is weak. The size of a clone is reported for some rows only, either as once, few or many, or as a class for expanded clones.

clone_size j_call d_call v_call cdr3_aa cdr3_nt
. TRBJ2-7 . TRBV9 CASSVGGTETYEQYF TGTGCCAGCAGCGTAGGGGGGACTGAGACCTACGAGCAGTACTTC
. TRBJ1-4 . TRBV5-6 CASNPHNRVDNEKLFF TGTGCCAGCAACCCCCACAACAGGGTCGATAATGAAAAACTGTTTTTT
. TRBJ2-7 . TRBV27 CASRDSLFYEQYF TGTGCCAGCAGGGACTCTTTATTCTACGAGCAGTACTTC
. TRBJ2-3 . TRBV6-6 CASCPGTLGNTDTQYF TGTGCCAGTTGCCCCGGGACCTTGGGGAACACAGATACGCAGTATTTT
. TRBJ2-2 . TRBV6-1 CASSSLLAGELFF TGTGCCAGCAGTTCCCTACTAGCCGGGGAGCTGTTTTTT
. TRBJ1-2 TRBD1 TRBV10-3 CAISESSTGVYGYTF TGTGCCATCAGTGAGTCGTCGACAGGGGTCTATGGCTACACCTTC
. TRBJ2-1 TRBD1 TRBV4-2 CASSYQDRPSYNEQFF TGTGCCAGCAGCTACCAGGACAGGCCTTCATACAATGAGCAGTTCTTC
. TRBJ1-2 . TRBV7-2 CASSLAGVGYTF TGTGCCAGCAGCTTAGCTGGGGTCGGCTACACCTTC
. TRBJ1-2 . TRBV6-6 CASSYAENYGYTF TGTGCCAGCAGTTACGCGGAGAACTATGGCTACACCTTC
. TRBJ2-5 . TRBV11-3 CASSPRLDQETQYF TGTGCCAGCAGCCCACGACTGGACCAAGAGACCCAGTACTTC
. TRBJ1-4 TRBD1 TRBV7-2 CASSSGQTYNEKLFF TGTGCCAGCAGTTCGGGACAGACCTATAATGAAAAACTGTTTTTT
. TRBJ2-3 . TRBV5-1 CASSLLVDTDTQYF TGCGCCAGCAGCTTGTTAGTAGACACAGATACGCAGTATTTT
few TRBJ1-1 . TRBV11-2 CASSLAGSITEAFF TGTGCCAGCAGCTTAGCAGGGTCGATCACTGAAGCTTTCTTT
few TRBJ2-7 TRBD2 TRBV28 CASSSARTSGIIYEQYF TGTGCCAGCAGTTCAGCTCGGACTAGCGGGATAATCTACGAGCAGTACTTC
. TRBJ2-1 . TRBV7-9 CASSLLESYNEQFF TGTGCCAGCAGCCTCCTAGAATCCTACAATGAGCAGTTCTTC
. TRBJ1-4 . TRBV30 CAWKRTKDEKLFF TGTGCCTGGAAAAGGACGAAGGATGAAAAACTGTTTTTT
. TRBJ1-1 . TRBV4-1 CASSQDTGRTEAFF TGCGCCAGCAGCCAAGATACAGGGAGGACTGAAGCTTTCTTT